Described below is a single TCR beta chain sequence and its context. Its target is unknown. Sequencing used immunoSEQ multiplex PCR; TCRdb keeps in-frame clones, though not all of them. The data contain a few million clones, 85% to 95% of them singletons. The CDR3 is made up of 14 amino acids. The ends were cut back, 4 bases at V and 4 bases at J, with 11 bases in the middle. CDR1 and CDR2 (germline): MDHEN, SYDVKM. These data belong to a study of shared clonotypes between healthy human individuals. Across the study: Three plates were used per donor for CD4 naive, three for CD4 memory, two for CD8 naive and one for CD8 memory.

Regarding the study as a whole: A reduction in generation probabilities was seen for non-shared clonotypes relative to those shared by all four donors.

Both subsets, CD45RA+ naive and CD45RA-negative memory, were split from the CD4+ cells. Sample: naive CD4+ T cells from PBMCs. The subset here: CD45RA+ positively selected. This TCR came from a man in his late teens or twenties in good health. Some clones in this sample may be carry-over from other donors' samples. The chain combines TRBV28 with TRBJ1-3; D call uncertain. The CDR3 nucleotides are TGTGCCAGCAGTTCTCAGCGGGCAGGAAACACCATATATTTT. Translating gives CASSSQRAGNTIYF.